This TCR beta chain is drawn from a study of metastatic and nonmetastatic thyroid tumors. The overall study: Samples came from malignant and benign thyroid patients, and repertoires were compared across blood and tumor or nodule tissue.

Study outcomes and limitations: Malignant thyroid tumors reportedly exceeded benign nodules significantly in TCR beta diversity, with the difference appearing in blood and tumor.

Germline CDR1 is KGHSY and CDR2 is FQNENV. Trimming removed 8 bases from V and 1 base from J, with 11 bases in between. The CDR3 spans 14 residues. Per the study methods: Clinicopathological groups of papillary thyroid cancer showed CDR3 differences that were used to build a distant-metastasis classifier. TCRdb used MiXCR to call clones anew from the PCR reads. It is TCRdb's table, rather than the study itself, that gives the V and J calls and clone size. Among over 25,000 clones listed, about 18% were seen once. This clone was seen at least ten times. The antigen is undetermined. Not a single patient had been given any form of treatment at any point before undergoing thyroid surgery.

This sequence joins TRBV16 and TRBJ2-2; D ambiguous. The clonotype comes from a female donor with papillary thyroid cancer or a benign thyroid nodule (not recorded which). Some clones in this sample may be carry-over from other donors' samples. The sample consisted of blood. The CDR3, as DNA: TGTGCCAGCGAGAGACTGTTGAACACCGGGGAGCTGTTTTTT. It encodes CASERLLNTGELFF.